This is a list of T cell receptor beta chains from one sample in a study of blood T cell repertoires in COVID-19. Clones were read by immunoSEQ multiplex PCR, and TCRdb kept only the in-frame ones, dropping some. The table includes more than 300,000 clones, around 87% detected once. The sequenced sample was peripheral blood. The source of these receptors is a woman between 25 and 40 years old with COVID-19, enrolled during active disease. Each CDR3 is given with its conserved first and last residue. The D gene is left open where the match is weak. Clone size is shown for a subset of rows, as once, few, many or a class of expanded clone.

>TRBD2|-|TRBJ2-5|TRBV4-1|13
TGCGCCAGCAGCCAAACCGGGAGGGAGACCCAGTACTTC
CASSQTGRETQYF
>-|-|TRBJ2-3|TRBV6-4|20
TGTGCCAGCAGTGAGAAGCCTGTAAGCGAGTGGGGAGACAGCACAGATACGCAGTATTTT
CASSEKPVSEWGDSTDTQYF
>-|-|TRBJ2-3|TRBV13|11
TGTGCCAGCAGCTTAGTTAATACGCAGTATTTT
CASSLVNTQYF
>-|-|TRBJ2-1|TRBV28|12
TGTGCCAGCAGTTTGGTGACTTCTGAGCAGTTCTTC
CASSLVTSEQFF
>TRBD2|-|TRBJ2-3|TRBV28|16
TGTGCCAGCAGTTCCACCGGGACTAGGAGAACAGATACGCAGTATTTT
CASSSTGTRRTDTQYF
>TRBD2|many|TRBJ2-1|TRBV7-2|15
TGTGCCAGCAGCTCACCTGTCGGACTAGCAGTTGAGCAGTTCTTC
CASSSPVGLAVEQFF
>TRBD2|-|TRBJ2-5|TRBV2|19
TGTGCCAGCAGTACCTCCGGGACTAGCGGGAGAGAGGGCCAAGAGACCCAGTACTTC
CASSTSGTSGREGQETQYF
>TRBD1|-|TRBJ1-5|TRBV18|13
TGTGCCAGCTCACCGACAGGGGATCAGCCCCAGCATTTT
CASSPTGDQPQHF
>TRBD2|-|TRBJ2-1|TRBV6-5|15
TGTGCCAGCAGTTTAAGGACTAGCGGGAGGGTTGAGCAGTTCTTC
CASSLRTSGRVEQFF
>TRBD1|-|TRBJ1-1|TRBV2|16
TGTGCCAGCAGAACAGGGGGAACGCAGGGCAACGCTGAAGCTTTCTTT
CASRTGGTQGNAEAFF
>TRBD1|-|TRBJ1-4|TRBV2|14
TGTGCCAGCAGCGTAACAGGGGGGGGTGAAAAACTGTTTTTT
CASSVTGGGEKLFF
>TRBD1|-|TRBJ2-3|TRBV11-1|14
TGTGCCAGCAGCTTTGGGACAGCTACAGATACGCAGTATTTT
CASSFGTATDTQYF
>-|-|TRBJ2-1|TRBV6-5|14
TGTGCCAGCAGTTACCGGGGGGCGGTTGATGAGCAGTTCTTC
CASSYRGAVDEQFF
>TRBD1|-|TRBJ2-1|TRBV19|15
TGTGCCAGTAGCCTGGACAGGGCTTCCTACAATGAGCAGTTCTTC
CASSLDRASYNEQFF
>TRBD2|-|TRBJ2-3|TRBV2|15
TGTGCCAGCAGCCGAACTAGCGGGATCTCAGATACGCAGTATTTT
CASSRTSGISDTQYF
>-|-|TRBJ1-3|TRBV30|13
TGTGCTTTACAGGTCGGGTCTGGAAACACCATATATTTT
CALQVGSGNTIYF
>TRBD1|-|TRBJ2-7|TRBV2|14
TGTGCCAGCAGATTGGGACAGGGCGCCTACGAGCAGTACTTC
CASRLGQGAYEQYF
>TRBD2|-|TRBJ2-3|TRBV2|12
TGTGCCAGCGGAGCGGGAGCGGGTACGCAGTATTTT
CASGAGAGTQYF
>-|-|TRBJ1-3|TRBV29-1|11
TGCAGCGTTGTATCTGGAAACACCATATATTTT
CSVVSGNTIYF
>TRBD1|-|TRBJ1-1|TRBV7-9|14
TGTGCCAGCAGCCCCGGGACAGGGGTCACTGAAGCTTTCTTT
CASSPGTGVTEAFF
>TRBD1|-|TRBJ2-7|TRBV5-1|14
TGCGCCAGCAGCATGGGGGACAGGGGCGGCGAGCAGTACTTC
CASSMGDRGGEQYF
>TRBD2|-|TRBJ2-3|TRBV5-8|16
TGTGCCAGCACCGAGTGGGGGAGGGGCGGCACAGATACGCAGTATTTT
CASTEWGRGGTDTQYF
>TRBD1|-|TRBJ2-2|TRBV24-1|17
TGTGCCACCAGTGATAACCAGGGGGCGCGGTTCACCGGGGAGCTGTTTTTT
CATSDNQGARFTGELFF
>-|-|TRBJ1-3|TRBV2|14
TGTGCCAGCAGTGAACAGAATGGCGGAAACACCATATATTTT
CASSEQNGGNTIYF
>TRBD1|-|TRBJ2-7|TRBV27|15
TGTGCCAGCAGTTTAAAGGGGGACAGCCCCTACGAGCAGTACTTC
CASSLKGDSPYEQYF
>TRBD2|-|TRBJ2-7|TRBV7-2|14
TGTGCCAGCAGCCCCGGACTAGCGGACTACGAGCAGTACTTC
CASSPGLADYEQYF
>TRBD2|-|TRBJ2-2|TRBV10-3|15
TGTGCCATCAGTGATTCTAGCGGCAACACCGGGGAGCTGTTTTTT
CAISDSSGNTGELFF
>-|-|TRBJ2-3|TRBV30|12
TGTGCCTGGACGGCGGAAACAGATACGCAGTATTTT
CAWTAETDTQYF
>TRBD1|-|TRBJ2-7|TRBV20-1|14
TGCAGTGCTAGTAGGGGAACAGGGGCTTACGAGCAGTACTTC
CSASRGTGAYEQYF
>-|-|TRBJ1-5|TRBV14|13
TGTGCCAGCAGCCTTGGCAGGGATCAGCCCCAGCATTTT
CASSLGRDQPQHF
>-|-|TRBJ1-2|TRBV5-4|15
TGTGCCAGCAGCTCTGTCATAGAAACCCTCTATGGCTACACCTTC
CASSSVIETLYGYTF
>TRBD2|-|TRBJ2-1|TRBV2|15
TGTGCCACCTTAGCGGGAGGACCCCTCTACAATGAGCAGTTCTTC
CATLAGGPLYNEQFF
>-|-|TRBJ1-2|TRBV6-5|11
TGTGCCAGCAGACAGAACTATGGCTACACCTTC
CASRQNYGYTF
>-|-|TRBJ2-7|TRBV5-6|11
TGTGCCAGCAGCCGACGACAGTCGCAGTACTTC
CASSRRQSQYF
>-|-|TRBJ2-1|TRBV20-1|11
TGCAGTGCTAGGGAGTTTAATGAGCAGTTCTTC
CSAREFNEQFF
>TRBD1|few|TRBJ2-7|TRBV19|15
TGTGCCAGTAGGAGCTCGGGACAGGGGTCGTACGAGCAGTACTTC
CASRSSGQGSYEQYF
>TRBD1|-|TRBJ1-2|TRBV6-5|15
TGTGCCAGCAGTAACGGACAGGGGTCTTACTATGGCTACACCTTC
CASSNGQGSYYGYTF
>TRBD2|-|TRBJ2-3|TRBV7-3|16
TGTGCCAGCAGCCGAGGACTAGCGGGACGCACAGATACGCAGTATTTT
CASSRGLAGRTDTQYF
>-|-|TRBJ1-2|TRBV7-2|16
TGTGCCAGCAGCCCCGGAGGGACGGGGTGGAACTATGGCTACACCTTC
CASSPGGTGWNYGYTF
>TRBD1|-|TRBJ2-7|TRBV2|15
TGTGCCAGCAGGTCCCGGGACAGGGGCCCGTACGAGCAGTACTTC
CASRSRDRGPYEQYF